This is a list of T cell receptor beta chains from one sample in a study of breast tumors, draining lymph nodes, adjacent tissues. TCRdb re-called the multiplex PCR reads with MiXCR, one entry per CDR3 protein. The sample lists 170,000 or so distinct CDR3 sequences, around a third occurring once. The sample taken for sequencing was axillary lymph node tissue. The source is a female donor with breast cancer. Some clones in this sample may be carry-over from other donors' samples. Both conserved end residues are part of each CDR3. The D gene is left open where the match is weak. Size is stated for part of the rows, as once, few or many counts, or as a class when the clone is expanded.

>many|TRBJ2-7|TRBV7-2|TRBD2
TGTGCCAGCAGCTTCTGGACTAGCGGGAGTCTGAACTTC
CASSFWTSGSLNF
>many|TRBJ2-3|TRBV20-1|.
TGCAGTGCTAGGGGGCGCACAGATACGCAGTATTTT
CSARGRTDTQYF
>many|TRBJ2-2|TRBV29-1|TRBD2
TGCAGCACAATGCAGACTAGCGCCGGGGAGCTGTTTTTT
CSTMQTSAGELFF
>.|TRBJ2-3|TRBV7-9|TRBD2
TGTGCCAGCAGCTGGATCCTAGCGGGGAGAACAGATACGCAGTATTTT
CASSWILAGRTDTQYF
>many|TRBJ1-5|TRBV20-1|.
TGCAGTGCTAGAGAACCCAATCAGCCCCAGCATTTT
CSAREPNQPQHF
>few|TRBJ2-3|TRBV27|TRBD2
TGTGCCAGCAGTTCCGGGACTAAGGGGTCTACGACGCAGTATTTT
CASSSGTKGSTTQYF
>.|TRBJ1-5|TRBV13|.
TGTGCCAGCAGCTTAGGGACAGGTCACAACCAGCCCCAGCATTTT
CASSLGTGHNQPQHF
>.|TRBJ2-4|TRBV18|TRBD2
TGTGCCAGCTCCTCAGGGAGGGACATTCAGTACTTC
CASSSGRDIQYF
>.|TRBJ2-7|TRBV20-1|TRBD1
TGCAGTGCTAGGATGTCTGACAGGGTGGCCGAGCAGTACTTC
CSARMSDRVAEQYF
>.|TRBJ1-4|TRBV20-1|.
.
CSARGGRSETFGPGSGKLFF
>many|TRBJ1-2|TRBV19|.
TGTGCCAGTAGGGTGGCGGCGAGGGGCTACACCTTC
CASRVAARGYTF
>.|TRBJ2-5|TRBV4-1|TRBD2
TGCGCCAGCAGCCATATCGGGAGGGCCAGACGGTTGAGTGAGACCCAGTACTTC
CASSHIGRARRLSETQYF
>.|TRBJ2-3|TRBV15|.
TGTGCCACCCCCTTCATTGCGGCGGATACGCAGTATTTT
CATPFIAADTQYF
>.|TRBJ2-5|TRBV29-1|TRBD2
TGCAGCGTTAAACCCCAGGGAGGGGAGACCCAGTACTTC
CSVKPQGGETQYF
>few|TRBJ2-7|TRBV3-1|.
TGTGCCAGCAGCCTCTCGGGGGCGAGGTACGAGCAGTACTTC
CASSLSGARYEQYF
>many|TRBJ1-2|TRBV5-5|.
TGTGCCAGCAGCATGAATGGGGCCAACTATGGCTACACCTTC
CASSMNGANYGYTF
>.|TRBJ2-5|TRBV7-9|.
TGTGCCAGCAGCTTAGAGAGGCTGCTTACCTACGAGCAGCACTTC
CASSLERLLTYEQHF
>.|TRBJ1-1|TRBV4-2|TRBD1
TGTGCCAGCAGCCAAGAAGCAGGGGGTGGAACTGAAGCTTTCTTT
CASSQEAGGGTEAFF
>many|TRBJ1-6|TRBV7-9|.
TGTGCCAGCAGCTTACGGGGTTTGTCCTATAATTCACCCCTCCACTTT
CASSLRGLSYNSPLHF
>many|TRBJ2-3|TRBV9|TRBD2
TGTGCCAGCAGCCCGCCCATGGGACTAGCGGGAGGGACAGATACGCAGTATTTT
CASSPPMGLAGGTDTQYF
>many|TRBJ2-7|TRBV20-1|.
TGCAGTGCTCCAGGGGTGACCTACGAGCAGTACTTC
CSAPGVTYEQYF
>.|TRBJ2-1|TRBV15|TRBD2
TGTGCCAAAGTGGGGGGGGGTGAGCAGTTCTTC
CAKVGGGEQFF
>many|TRBJ1-2|TRBV11-2|.
TGTGCCAGCAGCTTCGGGTGGTTGGGCTATGGCTACACCTTC
CASSFGWLGYGYTF
>.|TRBJ2-1|TRBV19|TRBD1
TGTGCCAGTAGTAACCCCCGGGACAGGGTCGGGGACAATGAGCAGTTCTTC
CASSNPRDRVGDNEQFF
>.|TRBJ1-4|TRBV6-2/TRBV6-3|TRBD1
TGTGCCAGCAGTACCGCCCTTATAACAGGGGGCAAAGGAGAAAAACTGTTTTTT
CASSTALITGGKGEKLFF
>.|TRBJ1-1|TRBV6-6|TRBD1
TGTGCCAGCAGTTTTCCCCCCCTGGACAGGGGTTTCACTGAAGCTTTCTTT
CASSFPPLDRGFTEAFF
>many|TRBJ2-1|TRBV7-9|TRBD1
TGTGCCAGCAGCTACCCCGGGACAGGAGGAAAAGGGCAGTTCTTC
CASSYPGTGGKGQFF
>many|TRBJ1-2|TRBV7-9|.
TGTACCAGCAGCCCGCTTACGGGGGAAGGCTACACCTTC
CTSSPLTGEGYTF
>many|TRBJ2-1|TRBV9|.
TGTGCCAGCAGCGACACGTACAATGAGCAGTTCTTC
CASSDTYNEQFF
>few|TRBJ1-2|TRBV30|TRBD1
TGTGCCTGGTGGGGGTCGGGACAGTCCGTTTCTGGCTACACCTTC
CAWWGSGQSVSGYTF
>many|TRBJ2-6|TRBV6-4|.
TGTGCCAGCAAAGTTGGCGCATCTGGGGCCAACGTCCTGACTTTC
CASKVGASGANVLTF
>many|TRBJ1-2|TRBV5-4|TRBD1
TGTGCCAGCAGCAAAGAAGGGACAGGCTGGCGGGGCTACACCTTC
CASSKEGTGWRGYTF
>many|TRBJ2-1|TRBV7-3|.
TGTGCCAGCAGCTTATTGGACTCGGCCAATGAGCAGTTCTTC
CASSLLDSANEQFF
>.|TRBJ2-5|TRBV9|.
TGTGCCAGCAGTGTAGGAGATGGGAAAGAGACCCAGTACTTC
CASSVGDGKETQYF
>many|TRBJ2-7|TRBV11-2|TRBD2
TGTGCCAGCAGCTTCGGCGGGGTAGCGGGAGGGTACGAGCAGTACTTC
CASSFGGVAGGYEQYF
>many|TRBJ2-7|TRBV6-5|TRBD1
TGTGCCAGCAGTTACGGACAGGGGGCGATACTCCGCGAGCAGTACTTC
CASSYGQGAILREQYF
>many|TRBJ2-3|TRBV30|.
TGTGCCTGGAGTGTAGGTCAGACTAGCACAGATACGCAGTATTTT
CAWSVGQTSTDTQYF
>many|TRBJ2-5|TRBV10-3|.
TGTGCCATCAGTGAGGTAGGGGAGACCCAGTACTTC
CAISEVGETQYF
>many|TRBJ2-2|TRBV7-9|.
TGTGCCAGCAGCCCGGGCAAGGGGAACACCGGGGAGCTGTTTTTT
CASSPGKGNTGELFF
>.|TRBJ1-5|TRBV7-9|.
TGTGCCAGCAGCCAGGGATTTGGGGGGGGGTACGAGCAGCATTTT
CASSQGFGGGYEQHF
>many|TRBJ2-7|TRBV20-1|TRBD1
TGCAGTGCTAGAGATACTCGACAGGGGTTCTACGAGCAGTACTTC
CSARDTRQGFYEQYF
>.|TRBJ2-2|TRBV12-3/TRBV12-4|.
TGTGCCAGCAGTTTAGGGCAGACCACAGGCACCGGGGAGCTGTTTTTT
CASSLGQTTGTGELFF
>many|TRBJ2-1|TRBV7-9|TRBD2
TGTGCCAGCACCCCGACTAGCGGGAGGCCCACGGACCCCCCTTTTTACAATGAGCAGTTCTTC
CASTPTSGRPTDPPFYNEQFF
>.|TRBJ1-6|TRBV2|TRBD1
TGTGCCAGCAGTGAAGCGTACGGGAACAGGGGAGGATCACCCCCCCACTTT
CASSEAYGNRGGSPPHF
>.|TRBJ1-1|TRBV9|.
TGTGCCAGCAGCGACCCCAGAGGATCGGCAATGAACACTGAAGCTTTCTTT
CASSDPRGSAMNTEAFF
>.|TRBJ1-6|TRBV2|.
TGTGCCAGCAAAGAGGGGGAGGCTAATTCACCCCTCCACTTT
CASKEGEANSPLHF
>.|TRBJ2-1|TRBV30|TRBD1
TGTGCCTGGAGTGTAGACAGGGGGATAGAGAATGAGCAGTTCTTC
CAWSVDRGIENEQFF
>.|TRBJ1-4|TRBV5-1|TRBD1
TGCGCCAGCAGCTTGATGGTACAGGGGGATGAAAAACTGTTTTTT
CASSLMVQGDEKLFF
>many|TRBJ2-1|TRBV12-3/TRBV12-4|TRBD2
TGTGCCAGCAGTTCAGAGCGGGGGGGCCCGTTCTCCTACAATGAGCAGTTCTTC
CASSSERGGPFSYNEQFF
>.|TRBJ2-7|TRBV11-3|TRBD2
TGTGCCAGCAGCATTGGCGGGAGGGCCTACGAGCAGTACTTC
CASSIGGRAYEQYF
>many|TRBJ2-6|TRBV7-8|TRBD1
TGTGCCAGCAGCTTATACGGAAGACAGGGTTTAGGCTCTGGGGCCAACGTCCTGACTTTC
CASSLYGRQGLGSGANVLTF
>.|TRBJ1-4|TRBV7-2|.
TGTGCCAGCAGCTTAAGGGGGGCAAGGAATGAAAAACTGTTTTTT
CASSLRGARNEKLFF
>.|TRBJ1-2|TRBV19|.
TGTGCCAGTAGTATCGGGGCAGGGACCTATGGGTGCTACACCTTC
CASSIGAGTYGCYTF
>.|TRBJ2-2|TRBV9|.
TGTGCCAACAGCTTAGGGATGAACACCGGGGAGCTGTTTTTT
CANSLGMNTGELFF